The rows below give T cell receptor beta chains drawn from one sample of a study of blood T cell repertoires in COVID-19. The data were produced by immunoSEQ multiplex PCR, yet TCRdb's version contains in-frame clones alone and is incomplete. The sample lists 80,000 to 100,000 clones, 75% to 90% occurring once. Sequencing used peripheral blood. The receptors stem from a human donor with active COVID-19. The donor label of this sample is uncertain. Both conserved end residues are part of each CDR3. A D gene is named only where the DNA matches it firmly. Size tells how often a clone was seen (once, few, many) or the class of an expanded clone, and some rows leave it out.

V	D	J	size	DNA	CDR3
TRBV11-2	TRBD1	TRBJ1-1	NA	TGTGCCAGCAGCCGACAGGGGGTGCCCCGGGCTGAAGCTTTCTTT	CASSRQGVPRAEAFF
TRBV28	TRBD2	TRBJ2-5	NA	TGTGCCAGCAGCCGGAGCGGGGGGGCTGGCGAGACCCAGTACTTC	CASSRSGGAGETQYF
TRBV7-8	TRBD1	TRBJ2-5	NA	TGTGCCAGCAGGCTCGACAGGGGGCGAGGAGAGACCCAGTACTTC	CASRLDRGRGETQYF
TRBV7-8	TRBD2	TRBJ2-1	once	TGTGCCAGCAGCTCTCAGGGACTAGCGGGGGCCATAGGTAATGAGCAGTTCTTC	CASSSQGLAGAIGNEQFF
TRBV4-3	NA	TRBJ2-7	NA	TGCGCCAGCAGCCAACTAACCGGGTCCACCTACGAGCAGTACTTC	CASSQLTGSTYEQYF
TRBV9	TRBD1	TRBJ2-7	NA	TGTGCCAGCAGCCCAACGCCGGGACAGGGCTACGAGCAGTACTTC	CASSPTPGQGYEQYF
TRBV7-9	NA	TRBJ2-7	NA	TGTGCCAGCAGCTTAGCGCTTCTAGGCTCCTACGAGCAGTACTTC	CASSLALLGSYEQYF
TRBV2	TRBD1	TRBJ1-2	NA	TGTGCCAGCAATTTACTTCGGACAGGGGAGGAGGGCTACACCTTC	CASNLLRTGEEGYTF
TRBV28	NA	TRBJ2-7	NA	TGTGCCAGCAGTCCCCCCCCGGGGACAAGCTCCTACGAGCAGTACTTC	CASSPPPGTSSYEQYF
TRBV4-3	NA	TRBJ1-6	NA	TGCGCCAGCAGCCAAGGAAACAGTGCCATTAATTCACCCCTCCACTTT	CASSQGNSAINSPLHF
TRBV30	NA	TRBJ1-1	NA	TGTGCCTGGATACAGGGATCGGCTTTCTTT	CAWIQGSAFF
TRBV28	TRBD1	TRBJ1-5	NA	TGTGCCAGCAGTTTTTTCGGGACAGAGAATCAGCCCCAGCATTTT	CASSFFGTENQPQHF
TRBV4-2	TRBD2	TRBJ2-3	NA	TGTGCCAGCAGCCAAGTCGGGACTAGCAGTATAGATACGCAGTATTTT	CASSQVGTSSIDTQYF